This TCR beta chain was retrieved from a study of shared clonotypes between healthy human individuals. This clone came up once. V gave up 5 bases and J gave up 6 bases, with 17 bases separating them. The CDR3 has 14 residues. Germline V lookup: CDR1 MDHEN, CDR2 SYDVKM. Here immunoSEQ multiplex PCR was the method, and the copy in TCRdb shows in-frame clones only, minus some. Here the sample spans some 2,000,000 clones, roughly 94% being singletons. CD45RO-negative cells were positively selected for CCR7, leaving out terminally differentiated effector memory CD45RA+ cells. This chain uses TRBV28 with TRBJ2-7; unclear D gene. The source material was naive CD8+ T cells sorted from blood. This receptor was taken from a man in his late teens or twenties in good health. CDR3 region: CASSAAGFRFEQYF. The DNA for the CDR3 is TGTGCCAGCAGTGCGGCCGGATTCCGATTCGAGCAGTACTTC.